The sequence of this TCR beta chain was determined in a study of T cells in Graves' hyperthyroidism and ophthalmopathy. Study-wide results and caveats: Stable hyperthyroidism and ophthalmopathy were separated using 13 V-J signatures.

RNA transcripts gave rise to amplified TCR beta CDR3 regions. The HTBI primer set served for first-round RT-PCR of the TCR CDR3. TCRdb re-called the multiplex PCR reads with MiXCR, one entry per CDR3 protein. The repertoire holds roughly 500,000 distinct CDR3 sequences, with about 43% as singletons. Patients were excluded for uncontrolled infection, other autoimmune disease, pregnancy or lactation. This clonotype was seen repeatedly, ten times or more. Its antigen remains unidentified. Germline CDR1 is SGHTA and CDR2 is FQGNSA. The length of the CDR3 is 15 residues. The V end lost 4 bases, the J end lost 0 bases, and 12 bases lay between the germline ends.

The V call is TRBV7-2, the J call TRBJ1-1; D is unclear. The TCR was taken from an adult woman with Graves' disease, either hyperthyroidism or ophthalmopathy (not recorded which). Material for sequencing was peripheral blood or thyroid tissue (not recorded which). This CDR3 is CASSSPPGMNTEAFF. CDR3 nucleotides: TGTGCCAGCAGCTCCCCCCCGGGGATGAACACTGAAGCTTTCTTT.